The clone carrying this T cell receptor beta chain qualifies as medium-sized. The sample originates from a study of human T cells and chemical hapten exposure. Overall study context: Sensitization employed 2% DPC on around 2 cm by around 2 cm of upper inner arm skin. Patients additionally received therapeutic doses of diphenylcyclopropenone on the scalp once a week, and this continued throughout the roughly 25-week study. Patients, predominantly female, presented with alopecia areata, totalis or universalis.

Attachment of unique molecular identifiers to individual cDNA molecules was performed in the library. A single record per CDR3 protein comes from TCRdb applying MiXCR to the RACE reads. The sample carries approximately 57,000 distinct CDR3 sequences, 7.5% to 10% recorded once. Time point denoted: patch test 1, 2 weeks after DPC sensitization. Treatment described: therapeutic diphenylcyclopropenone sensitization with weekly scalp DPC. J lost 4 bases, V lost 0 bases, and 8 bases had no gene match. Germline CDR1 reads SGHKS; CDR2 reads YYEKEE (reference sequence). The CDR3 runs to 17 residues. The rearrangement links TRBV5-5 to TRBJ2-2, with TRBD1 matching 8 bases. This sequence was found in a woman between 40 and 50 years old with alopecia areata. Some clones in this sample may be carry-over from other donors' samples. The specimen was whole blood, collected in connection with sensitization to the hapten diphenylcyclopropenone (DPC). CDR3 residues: CASSLDLQGARTGELFF. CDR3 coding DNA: TGTGCCAGCAGCTTGGATCTGCAGGGGGCCCGCACCGGGGAGCTGTTTTTT.